This TCR beta chain comes out of a study of T cell responses to AZD1222 COVID-19 vaccine. Germline V gene data show CDR1 as LGHDT and CDR2 as YNNKEL (reference sequence). The V end lost 4 bases, the J end lost 9 bases, and 7 bases lay between the germline ends. The CDR3 totals 12 residues. Broader study findings: Repertoires in all cases were sampled only once the peak T cell response had passed. Breadth and depth of Spike-specific TCRs rose after two AZD1222 doses. Most donors were white British, females outnumbered males, and clonal diversity was possibly underestimated. Vaccine-related CD4 TCRs covered spike, predominating at 160-218 and 743-854.

Only in-frame clones appear in the TCRdb table, and some are missing; sequencing was by immunoSEQ multiplex PCR. The sample records 180,000 or so clones, 70% to 90% being singletons. As regards this clone: No antigen is known for it.

The clonotype was recovered from an adult in good health. V and J are TRBV3-1 (or the pseudogene TRBV3-2) and TRBJ1-6, with D perhaps TRBD1 (6 bases). The sample in question was peripheral blood, obtained on day 0 of AZD1222 vaccination. DNA of the CDR3: TGTGCCAGCAGCCTAGGGGGTTCACCCCTCCACTTT. This sequence encodes CASSLGGSPLHF.